This TCR beta chain was captured by sequencing in a study of blood T cell repertoires in COVID-19. Overall study context: Acute and convalescent COVID-19 specimens originated in the United States, Italy and Spain.

The repertoire was sequenced with immunoSEQ multiplex PCR; TCRdb's copy has only in-frame clones and lacks some. The sample consists of some 240,000 clones, 75% to 90% of them appearing once. Cohorts were assigned according to the clinical history that participants reported. Shortly before study entry, within 2 weeks, exposed participants had met a COVID-19 case. The CDR3 loop spans 14 amino acids. From germline, CDR1 is SGHRS and CDR2 YFSETQ. V lost 0 bases and J 4 bases, leaving 8 bases between the germline ends. The TCR sequence derives from a middle-aged woman who had been exposed to COVID-19. Sequenced: PBMCs or T cells enriched from blood (not recorded which). This chain links TRBV5-1 with TRBJ2-1; D is unresolved. The CDR3 bases are TGCGCCAGCAGCTTGGGGGTCGGGTACAATGAGCAGTTCTTC. It encodes CASSLGVGYNEQFF.